This T cell receptor beta chain originates from a study of OX40 agonist ivuxolimab in advanced cancers. Study-wide background: Among those enrolled, mean age was about 62 years (range roughly 20 to 85) and approximately 83% were male. Partial responses occurred in Three dose-escalation patients, one with hepatocellular carcinoma and two with cutaneous melanoma. Past anti-PD-1, anti-PD-L1 or anti-CTLA-4 therapy was accepted, and roughly 42% had received some.

This clone was seen more than once but under ten times. Here immunoSEQ multiplex PCR was the method, and the copy in TCRdb shows in-frame clones only, minus some. The data show some 40,000 clones, with approximately 84% seen just once and about 16% held by the top ten. This CDR3 is 13 amino acids long. Germline CDR1 is MNHNY and CDR2 is SVGAGI (reference sequence). Trimming cost V 5 bases and J 4 bases, with 9 bases left between them. The specimen comprised CD4+ or CD8+ T cells sorted from blood, sampled in a trial of the OX40 agonist ivuxolimab. This chain uses TRBV6-6 with TRBJ1-5, with a tentative D call TRBD1 (5 bases). This receptor was obtained from an adult with an advanced solid tumor such as melanoma, head and neck, liver or kidney cancer. This CDR3 reads CASSPNRNQPQHF. CDR3 coding DNA: TGTGCCAGCAGTCCGAACAGGAATCAGCCCCAGCATTTT.